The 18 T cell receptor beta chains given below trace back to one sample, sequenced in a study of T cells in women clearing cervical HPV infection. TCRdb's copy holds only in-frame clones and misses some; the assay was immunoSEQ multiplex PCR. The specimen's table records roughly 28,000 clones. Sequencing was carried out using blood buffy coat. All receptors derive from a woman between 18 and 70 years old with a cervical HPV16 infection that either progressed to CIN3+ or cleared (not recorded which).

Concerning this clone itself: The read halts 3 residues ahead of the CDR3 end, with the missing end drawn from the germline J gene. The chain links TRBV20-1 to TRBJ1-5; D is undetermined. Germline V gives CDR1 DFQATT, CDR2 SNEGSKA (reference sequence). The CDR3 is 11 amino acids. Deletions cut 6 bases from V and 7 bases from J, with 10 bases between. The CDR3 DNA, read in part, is TGCAGTGCGCTGATCGGGCAGCCC. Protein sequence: CSALIGQP. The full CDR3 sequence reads CSALIGQPQHF.

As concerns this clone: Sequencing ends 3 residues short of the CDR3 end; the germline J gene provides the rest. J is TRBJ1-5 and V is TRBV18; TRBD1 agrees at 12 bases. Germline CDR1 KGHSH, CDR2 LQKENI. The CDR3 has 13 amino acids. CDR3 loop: CASSPGTGGPQHF. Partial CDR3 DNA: TGTGCCAGCTCACCCGGGACAGGGGGCCCC.

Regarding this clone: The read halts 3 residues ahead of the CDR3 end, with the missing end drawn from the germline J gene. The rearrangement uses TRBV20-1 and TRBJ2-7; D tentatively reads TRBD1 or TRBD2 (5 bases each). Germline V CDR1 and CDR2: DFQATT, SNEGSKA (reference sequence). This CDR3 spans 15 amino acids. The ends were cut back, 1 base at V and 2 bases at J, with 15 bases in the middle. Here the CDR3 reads CSARGGEGKAYEQYF. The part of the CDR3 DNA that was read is TGCAGTGCTAGAGGAGGGGAAGGGAAAGCCTACGAG.

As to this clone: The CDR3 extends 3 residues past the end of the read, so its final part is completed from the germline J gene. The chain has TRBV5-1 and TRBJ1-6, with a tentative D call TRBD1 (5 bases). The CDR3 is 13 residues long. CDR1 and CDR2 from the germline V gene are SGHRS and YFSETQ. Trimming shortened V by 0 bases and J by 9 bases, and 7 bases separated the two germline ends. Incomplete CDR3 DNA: TGCGCCAGCAGCTTGGGGGGGGTTTCACCC. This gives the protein CASSLGGVSP. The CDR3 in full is CASSLGGVSPLHF.

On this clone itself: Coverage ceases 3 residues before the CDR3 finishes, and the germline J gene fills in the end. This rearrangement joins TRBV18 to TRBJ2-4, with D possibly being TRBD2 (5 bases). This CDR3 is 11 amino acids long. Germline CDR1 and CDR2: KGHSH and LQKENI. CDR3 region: CASSPGDGQYF. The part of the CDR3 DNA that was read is TGTGCCAGCTCACCCGGGGATGGT.

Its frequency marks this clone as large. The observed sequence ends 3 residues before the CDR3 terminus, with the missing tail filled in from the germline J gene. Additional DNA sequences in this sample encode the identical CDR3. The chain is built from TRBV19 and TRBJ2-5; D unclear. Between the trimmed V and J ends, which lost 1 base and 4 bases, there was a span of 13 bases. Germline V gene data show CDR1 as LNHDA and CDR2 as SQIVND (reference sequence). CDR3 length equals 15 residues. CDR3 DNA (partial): TGTGCCAGTAGTATAGGAAAAGGGTTTACAGAGACC. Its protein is CASSIGKGFTET. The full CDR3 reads CASSIGKGFTETQYF.

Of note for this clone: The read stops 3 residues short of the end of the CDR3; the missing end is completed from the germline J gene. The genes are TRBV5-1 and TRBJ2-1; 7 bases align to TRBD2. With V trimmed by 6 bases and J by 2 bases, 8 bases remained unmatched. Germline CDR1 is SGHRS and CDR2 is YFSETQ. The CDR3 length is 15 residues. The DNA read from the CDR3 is TGCGCCAGCAACCCCAGCGGGACTACCTACAATGAG. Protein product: CASNPSGTTYNE. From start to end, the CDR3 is CASNPSGTTYNEQFF.

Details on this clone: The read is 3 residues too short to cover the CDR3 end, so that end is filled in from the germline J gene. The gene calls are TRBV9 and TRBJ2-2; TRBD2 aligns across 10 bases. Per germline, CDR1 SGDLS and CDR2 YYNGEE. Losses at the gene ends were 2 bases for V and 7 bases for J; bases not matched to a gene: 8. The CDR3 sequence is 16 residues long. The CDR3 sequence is CASSVGGAGGFGELFF. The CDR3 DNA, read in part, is TGTGCCAGCAGCGTCGGTGGAGCGGGAGGGTTCGGGGAG.

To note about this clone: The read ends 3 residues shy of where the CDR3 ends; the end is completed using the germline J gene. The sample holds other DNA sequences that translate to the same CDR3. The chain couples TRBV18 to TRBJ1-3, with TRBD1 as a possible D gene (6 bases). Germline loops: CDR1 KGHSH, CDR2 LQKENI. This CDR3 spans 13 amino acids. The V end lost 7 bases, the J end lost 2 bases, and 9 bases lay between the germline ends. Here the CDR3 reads CASLQGAGNTIYF. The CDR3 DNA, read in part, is TGTGCCAGCTTACAGGGAGCTGGAAACACC.

CDR3 loop: CASSLRAGGGETQYF. Partial CDR3 DNA: TGTGCCAGCAGTTTGAGGGCGGGGGGCGGAGAGACC. The chain is built from TRBV12-3 or TRBV12-4 and TRBJ2-5; 8 bases fit TRBD2. The read finishes 3 residues shy of the CDR3 end, and the germline J gene is used to complete it. V shed 3 bases, J shed 4 bases, and the junction held 7 bases outside the gene matches. The CDR3 consists of 15 residues.

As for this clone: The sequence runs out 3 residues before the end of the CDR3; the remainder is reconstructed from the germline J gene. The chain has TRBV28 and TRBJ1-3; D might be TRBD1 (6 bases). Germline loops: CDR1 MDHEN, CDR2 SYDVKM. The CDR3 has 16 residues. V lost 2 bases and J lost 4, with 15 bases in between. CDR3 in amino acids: CASSLSNGDIGNTIYF. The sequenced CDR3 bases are TGTGCCAGCAGTTTAAGTAACGGGGACATAGGAAACACC.

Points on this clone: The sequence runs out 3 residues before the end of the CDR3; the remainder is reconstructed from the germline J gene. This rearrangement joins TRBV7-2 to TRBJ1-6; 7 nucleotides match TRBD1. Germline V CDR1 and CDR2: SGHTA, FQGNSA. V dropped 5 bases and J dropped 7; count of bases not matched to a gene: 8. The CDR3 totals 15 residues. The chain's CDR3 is CASSLGQVVNSPLHF. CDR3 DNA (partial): TGTGCCAGCAGCCTAGGACAGGTCGTCAATTCACCC.

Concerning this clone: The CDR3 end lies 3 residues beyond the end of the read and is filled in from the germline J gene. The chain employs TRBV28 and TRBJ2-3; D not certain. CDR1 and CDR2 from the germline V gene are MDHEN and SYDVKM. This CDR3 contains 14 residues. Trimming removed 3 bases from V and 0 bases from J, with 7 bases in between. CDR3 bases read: TGTGCCAGCAGTTTCCCCCCTAGCACAGATACG. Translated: CASSFPPSTDT. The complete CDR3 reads CASSFPPSTDTQYF.

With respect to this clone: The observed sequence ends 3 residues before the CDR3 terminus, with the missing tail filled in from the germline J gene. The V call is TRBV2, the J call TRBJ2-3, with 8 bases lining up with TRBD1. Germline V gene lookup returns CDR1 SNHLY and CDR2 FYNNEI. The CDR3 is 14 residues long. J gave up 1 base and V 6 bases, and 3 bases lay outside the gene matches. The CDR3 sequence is CASSATGGTDTQYF. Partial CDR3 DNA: TGTGCCAGCAGCGCGACAGGGGGCACAGATACG.

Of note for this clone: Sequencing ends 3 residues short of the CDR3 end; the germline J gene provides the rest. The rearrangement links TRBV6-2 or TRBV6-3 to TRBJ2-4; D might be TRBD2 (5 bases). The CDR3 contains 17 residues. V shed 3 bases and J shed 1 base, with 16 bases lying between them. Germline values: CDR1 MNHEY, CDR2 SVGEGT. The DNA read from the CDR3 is TGTGCCAGCAGTTATAAGGCTCGGGGTGGGGCCAAAAACATT. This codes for CASSYKARGGAKNI. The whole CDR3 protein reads CASSYKARGGAKNIQYF.

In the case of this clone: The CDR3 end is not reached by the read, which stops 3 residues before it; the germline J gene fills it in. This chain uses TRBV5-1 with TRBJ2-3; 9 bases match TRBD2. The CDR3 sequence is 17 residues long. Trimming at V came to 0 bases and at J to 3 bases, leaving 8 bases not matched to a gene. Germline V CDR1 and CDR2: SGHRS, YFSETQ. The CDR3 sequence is CASSLAPSGTGTDTQYF. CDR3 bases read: TGCGCCAGCAGCTTGGCCCCTAGCGGGACGGGGACAGATACG. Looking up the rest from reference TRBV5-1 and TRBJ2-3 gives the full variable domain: KAGVTQTPRYLIKTRGQQVTLSCSPISGHRSVSWYQQTPGQGLQFLFEYFSETQRNKGNFPGRFSGRQFSNSRSEMNVSTLELGDSALYLCASSLAPSGTGTDTQYFGPGTRLTVL.

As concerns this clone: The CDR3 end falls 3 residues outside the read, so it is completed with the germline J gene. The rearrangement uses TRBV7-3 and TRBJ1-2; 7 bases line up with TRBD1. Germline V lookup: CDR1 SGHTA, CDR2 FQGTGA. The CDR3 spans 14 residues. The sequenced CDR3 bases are TGTGCCAGCAGCCCCCGGGGCAGGGGGAGCGAC. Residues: CASSPRGRGSD. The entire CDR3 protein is CASSPRGRGSDYTF.

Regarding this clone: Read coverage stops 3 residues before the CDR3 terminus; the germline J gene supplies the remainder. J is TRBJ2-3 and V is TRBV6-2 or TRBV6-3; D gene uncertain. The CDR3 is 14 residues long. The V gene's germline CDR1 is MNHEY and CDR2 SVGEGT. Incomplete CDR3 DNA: TGTGCCAGCAGTTCTAGGTTTAGCAATCAGCCG. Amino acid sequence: CASSSRFSNQP. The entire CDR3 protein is CASSSRFSNQPQYF.